This T cell receptor (beta chain) is from a study of T cell responses to AZD1222 COVID-19 vaccine. Study results and limitations: Most donors were white British and more were female, and clonal diversity was possibly underestimated. Seropositivity was recorded at baseline in only 6 or 7 AZD1222 recipients.

The data were produced by immunoSEQ multiplex PCR, yet TCRdb's version contains in-frame clones alone and is incomplete. The sample includes 120,000 or so clones, roughly 82% seen only once; the top ten take 27%. With regard to this clone: The antigen remains unidentified.

The CDR3 contains 14 residues. Germline assignment: CDR1 SGHTA and CDR2 FQGTGA. V was pared by 1 base and J by 4 bases, with 8 bases between. V is TRBV7-3 and J is TRBJ2-1; D gene unclear. The specimen comprised peripheral blood, sampled 28 days after the second AZD1222 dose. The clonotype originates from an adult who received the AZD1222 COVID-19 vaccine. The CDR3 nucleotides read TGTGCCAGCAGCTTAAACGTCGCTTACAATGAGCAGTTCTTC. This encodes CASSLNVAYNEQFF.